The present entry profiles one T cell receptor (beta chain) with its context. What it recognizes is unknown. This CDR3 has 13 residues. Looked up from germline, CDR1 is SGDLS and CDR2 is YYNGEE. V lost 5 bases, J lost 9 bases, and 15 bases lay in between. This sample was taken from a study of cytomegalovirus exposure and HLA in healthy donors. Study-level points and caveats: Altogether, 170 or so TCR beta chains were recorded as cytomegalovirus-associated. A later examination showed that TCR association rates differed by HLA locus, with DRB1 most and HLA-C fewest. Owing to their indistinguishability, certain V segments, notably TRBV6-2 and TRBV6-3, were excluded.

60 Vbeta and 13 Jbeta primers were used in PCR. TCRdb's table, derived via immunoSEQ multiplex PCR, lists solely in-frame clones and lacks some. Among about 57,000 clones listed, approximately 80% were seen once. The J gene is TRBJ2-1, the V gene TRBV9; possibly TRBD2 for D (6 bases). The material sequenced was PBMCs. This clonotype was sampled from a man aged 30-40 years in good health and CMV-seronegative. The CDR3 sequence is CASSAGGFSEQFF. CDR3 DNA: TGTGCCAGCAGTGCCGGGGGTTTTAGTGAGCAGTTCTTC. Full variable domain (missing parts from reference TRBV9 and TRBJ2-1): DSGVTQTPKHLITATGQRVTLRCSPRSGDLSVYWYQQSLDQGLQFLIQYYNGEERAKGNILERFSAQQFPDLHSELNLSSLELGDSALYFCASSAGGFSEQFFGPGTRLTVL.